These T cell receptor beta chains were read from a single sample in a study. TCRdb analysed the 5' RACE reads with MiXCR anew, one entry per CDR3 protein. The sample contains 50,000 to 60,000 distinct CDR3 sequences, around 20% of which appear only once. Material: tumor-infiltrating Tregs sorted from the breast tumor. These receptors were taken from a female donor with breast cancer. Both conserved end residues are part of each CDR3. A D gene is named only where the DNA matches it firmly. Some rows mark clone size as missing; the rest say once, few, many or name a class of expanded clone.

cdr3_nt | cdr3_aa | j_call | v_call | d_call | clone_size
TGTGCCAGCAGTCCACCGGGACTAGCGGGAGGGAATGAGCAGTTCTTC | CASSPPGLAGGNEQFF | TRBJ2-1 | TRBV7-3 | TRBD2 | -
TGTGCCAGCAGCCTGTACCCCGGGGACAACTATGGCTACACCTTC | CASSLYPGDNYGYTF | TRBJ1-2 | TRBV14 | - | -
TGTGCCAGCAGTCTTACTAGCGATACCTACAATGAGCAGTTCTTC | CASSLTSDTYNEQFF | TRBJ2-1 | TRBV7-3 | TRBD2 | few
TGTGCCAGCACCGGAACAGAAGAGACCCAGTACTTC | CASTGTEETQYF | TRBJ2-5 | TRBV6-1 | - | few
TGCGCCAGCAGCTTTAAGTCTCTCAGCGGGAGAGGTGGCTACGAGCAGTACTTC | CASSFKSLSGRGGYEQYF | TRBJ2-7 | TRBV5-1 | TRBD2 | few
TGTGCCAGCAGCTCGGGACTAGCGGTCGGACTTGATTACGAGCAGTACTTC | CASSSGLAVGLDYEQYF | TRBJ2-7 | TRBV7-9 | TRBD2 | few
TGTGCCAGCAGCTTAGTTGCAGGGGCGGTAGGTGAGCAGTTCTTC | CASSLVAGAVGEQFF | TRBJ2-1 | TRBV11-2 | - | -
TGTGCCAGCAGCTTGAGTACTGTGGAGACCCAGTACTTC | CASSLSTVETQYF | TRBJ2-5 | TRBV11-1 | - | few
TGTGCCAGCAGTTTTTCCAGATTATTCAATTCACCCCTCCACTTT | CASSFSRLFNSPLHF | TRBJ1-6 | TRBV12-3/TRBV12-4 | - | few
TGTGCCAGCAGCCGCCTAGCGGGGGAGAACAATGAGCAGTTCTTC | CASSRLAGENNEQFF | TRBJ2-1 | TRBV7-3 | TRBD2 | few
TGTGCGTGCCGGGGGACCTCTGGGGCCAACGTCCTGACTTTC | CACRGTSGANVLTF | TRBJ2-6 | TRBV30 | - | -
TGTGCCAACAGCCTTGGGACTAGCGGGAGTCGTACAGATACGCAGTATTTT | CANSLGTSGSRTDTQYF | TRBJ2-3 | TRBV7-9 | TRBD2 | -
TGTGCCAGCAGCTTACAGCCTCCGGGATATAATTCACCCCTCCACTTT | CASSLQPPGYNSPLHF | TRBJ1-6 | TRBV7-2 | - | few
TGTGCCGACAGTCAAGACAGGATCTATGGCTACACCTTC | CADSQDRIYGYTF | TRBJ1-2 | TRBV6-5 | - | once
TGTGCCAGCAGCCTGGAGGGTCGCTACGAGCAGTACTTC | CASSLEGRYEQYF | TRBJ2-7 | TRBV3-1 | - | -
TGTGCCATCAGTGATACTACGACAGGGAGAGTCTATGGCTACACCTTC | CAISDTTTGRVYGYTF | TRBJ1-2 | TRBV10-3 | TRBD1 | few
TGTGCTAGCAGCTTGACAGGACAGGGAACAGATACGCAGTATTTT | CASSLTGQGTDTQYF | TRBJ2-3 | TRBV7-2 | TRBD1 | -
TGTGCCAGCAGTTCCCACAGGGGGTCGAAAGGCTACACCTTC | CASSSHRGSKGYTF | TRBJ1-2 | TRBV12-3/TRBV12-4 | TRBD1 | many
TGTGCCAGCAGTCTGTCGGGGGCCTCGGGACGGGCTTTCTTT | CASSLSGASGRAFF | TRBJ1-1 | TRBV12-3/TRBV12-4 | - | -
TGTGCCAGCACTGACGGGGCTATCCGGACCACTGAAGCTTTCTTT | CASTDGAIRTTEAFF | TRBJ1-1 | TRBV6-2/TRBV6-3 | - | many
TGCGCCAGCAGCTGGCCTCCCGGGACCAGTGGGGAGACCCAGTACTTC | CASSWPPGTSGETQYF | TRBJ2-5 | TRBV5-1 | - | few
TGCGCCAGCAGCCCAGAGACAGGGCAGGGCTACACCTTC | CASSPETGQGYTF | TRBJ1-2 | TRBV4-3 | TRBD1 | -